The clone carrying this T cell receptor beta chain was seen at least ten times. The data were obtained in a study of prognosis after radiotherapy for stage I lung cancer. Per the germline V gene, CDR1 is DFQATT and CDR2 is SNEGSKA (reference sequence). Trimming shortened V by 6 bases and J by 7 bases, and 22 bases separated the two germline ends. CDR3 length equals 14 residues. Multiplex PCR in two rounds served to amplify TCR beta CDR3 from genomic DNA. First-round PCR employed TRBV- and TRBJ-specific primers for each gene. TCRdb re-called the multiplex PCR reads through MiXCR, storing one row per CDR3 protein. The data show 15,000 to 25,000 distinct CDR3 sequences, about a quarter seen once.

The sample here was PBMCs, taken before or after stereotactic body radiation therapy (not recorded which). The source is a donor of 50 years or more with non-small cell lung cancer. J is TRBJ2-7 and V is TRBV20-1, with D perhaps given as TRBD1 or TRBD2 (5 bases each). The CDR3 DNA reads TGCAGTGCCGGGACGCTTTTGCTGGGGTTTGAGCAGTACTTC. Amino acids: CSAGTLLLGFEQYF.